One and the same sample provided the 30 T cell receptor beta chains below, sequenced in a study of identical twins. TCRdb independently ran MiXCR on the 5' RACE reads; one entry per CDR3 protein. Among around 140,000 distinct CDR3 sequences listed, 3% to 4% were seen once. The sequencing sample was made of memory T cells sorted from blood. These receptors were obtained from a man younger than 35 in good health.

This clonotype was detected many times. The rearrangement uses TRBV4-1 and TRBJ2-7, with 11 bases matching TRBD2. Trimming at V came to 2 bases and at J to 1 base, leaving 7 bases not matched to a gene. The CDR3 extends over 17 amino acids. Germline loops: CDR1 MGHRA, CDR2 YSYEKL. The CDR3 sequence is CASSQPGGTSGSYEQYF. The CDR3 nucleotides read TGCGCCAGCAGCCAACCCGGAGGGACTAGCGGTTCCTACGAGCAGTACTTC.

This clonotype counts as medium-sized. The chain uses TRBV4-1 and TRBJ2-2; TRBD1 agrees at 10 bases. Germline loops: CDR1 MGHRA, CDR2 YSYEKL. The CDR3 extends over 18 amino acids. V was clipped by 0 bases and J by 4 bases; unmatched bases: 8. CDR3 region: CASSQEMGGQGPTGELFF. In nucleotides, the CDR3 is TGCGCCAGCAGCCAAGAAATGGGGGGACAGGGGCCCACCGGGGAGCTGTTTTTT.

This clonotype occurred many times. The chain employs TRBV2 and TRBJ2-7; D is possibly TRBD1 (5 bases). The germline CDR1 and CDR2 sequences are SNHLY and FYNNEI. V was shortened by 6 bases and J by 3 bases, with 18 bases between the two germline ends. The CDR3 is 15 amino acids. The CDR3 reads CASRELLAGNYEQYV. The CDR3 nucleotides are TGTGCCAGCAGGGAACTGTTGGCAGGGAACTACGAGCAGTACGTC.

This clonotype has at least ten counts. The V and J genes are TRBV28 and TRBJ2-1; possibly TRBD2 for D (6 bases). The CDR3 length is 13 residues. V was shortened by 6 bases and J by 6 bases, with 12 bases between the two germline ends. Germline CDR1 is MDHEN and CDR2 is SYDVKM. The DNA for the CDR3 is TGTGCCAGCAGGGGACTTTGGTTCAATGAGCAGTTCTTC. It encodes CASRGLWFNEQFF.

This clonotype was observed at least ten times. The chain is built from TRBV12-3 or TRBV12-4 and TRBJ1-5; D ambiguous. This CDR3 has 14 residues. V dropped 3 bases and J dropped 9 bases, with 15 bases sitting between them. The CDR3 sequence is CASSFSSTEGPQHF. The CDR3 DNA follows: TGTGCCAGCAGTTTTTCGTCTACTGAGGGGCCCCAGCATTTT.

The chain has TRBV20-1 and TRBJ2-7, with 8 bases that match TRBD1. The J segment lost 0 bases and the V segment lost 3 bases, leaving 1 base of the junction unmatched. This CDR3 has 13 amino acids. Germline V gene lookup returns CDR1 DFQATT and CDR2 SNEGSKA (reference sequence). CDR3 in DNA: TGCAGTGCTAGGGACAGGGCCTCCTACGAGCAGTACGTC. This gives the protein CSARDRASYEQYV.

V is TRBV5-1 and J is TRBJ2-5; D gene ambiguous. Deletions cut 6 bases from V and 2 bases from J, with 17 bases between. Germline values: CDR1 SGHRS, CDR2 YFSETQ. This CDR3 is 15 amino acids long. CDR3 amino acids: CASTKTGDVQETQYF. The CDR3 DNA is TGCGCCAGCACTAAGACTGGGGATGTTCAAGAGACCCAGTACTTC.

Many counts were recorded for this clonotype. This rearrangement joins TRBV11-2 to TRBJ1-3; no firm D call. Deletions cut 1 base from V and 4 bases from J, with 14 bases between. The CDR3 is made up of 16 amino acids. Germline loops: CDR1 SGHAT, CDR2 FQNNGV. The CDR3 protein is CASSLGGLLRGNTIYF. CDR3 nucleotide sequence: TGTGCCAGCAGCTTAGGTGGTCTCCTCCGGGGAAACACCATATATTTT.

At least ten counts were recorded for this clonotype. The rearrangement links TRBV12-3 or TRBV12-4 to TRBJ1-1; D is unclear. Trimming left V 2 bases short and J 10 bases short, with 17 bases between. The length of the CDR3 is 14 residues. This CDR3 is CASSLTNIGVVAFF. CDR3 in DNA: TGTGCCAGCAGTTTAACCAACATTGGGGTTGTAGCTTTCTTT.

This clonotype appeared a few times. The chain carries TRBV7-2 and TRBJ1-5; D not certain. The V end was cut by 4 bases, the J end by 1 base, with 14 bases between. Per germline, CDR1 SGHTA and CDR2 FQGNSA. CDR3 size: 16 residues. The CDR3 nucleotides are TGTGCCAGCAGCTCTGGTATAGGGCAGAGCAATCAGCCCCAGCATTTT. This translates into CASSSGIGQSNQPQHF.

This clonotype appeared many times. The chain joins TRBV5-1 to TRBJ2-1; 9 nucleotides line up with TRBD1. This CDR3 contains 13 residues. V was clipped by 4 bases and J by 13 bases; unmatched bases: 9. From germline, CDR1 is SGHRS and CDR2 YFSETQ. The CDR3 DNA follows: TGCGCCAGCAGCCCCACTCCGGGACAGGGTCAGTTCTTC. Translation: CASSPTPGQGQFF.

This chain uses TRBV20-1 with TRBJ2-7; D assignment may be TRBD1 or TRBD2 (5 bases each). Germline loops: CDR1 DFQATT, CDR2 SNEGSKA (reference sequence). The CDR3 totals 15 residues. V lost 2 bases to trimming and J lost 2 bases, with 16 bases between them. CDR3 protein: CSARYPGRRTYEQYF. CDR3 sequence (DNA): TGCAGTGCTAGATACCCGGGACGGAGGACCTACGAGCAGTACTTC.

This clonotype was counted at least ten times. The CDR3 protein is CAISAAGALSGANVLTF. In nucleotides, the CDR3 is TGTGCCATCAGTGCGGCAGGGGCCCTTTCTGGGGCCAACGTCCTGACTTTC. V and J are TRBV10-3 and TRBJ2-6, with TRBD1 as a possible D gene (6 bases). V shed 4 bases and J shed 1 base, with 14 bases lying between them. This CDR3 has 17 residues. Per the germline V gene, CDR1 is ENHRY and CDR2 is SYGVKD.

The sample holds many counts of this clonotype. This CDR3 reads CASSFGGSAYEQYF. CDR3 DNA sequence: TGTGCCAGCAGCTTCGGGGGGAGTGCCTACGAGCAGTACTTC. The chain has TRBV7-8 and TRBJ2-7; 7 nucleotides agree with TRBD2. Trimming at V came to 3 bases and at J to 2 bases, leaving 4 bases not matched to a gene. Germline CDR1 SGHVS, CDR2 FQNEAQ. This CDR3 region has 14 residues.

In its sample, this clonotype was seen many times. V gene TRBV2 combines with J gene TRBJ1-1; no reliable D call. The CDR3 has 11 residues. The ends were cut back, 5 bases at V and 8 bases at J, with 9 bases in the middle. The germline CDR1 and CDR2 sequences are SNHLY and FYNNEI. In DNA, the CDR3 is TGTGCCAGCAGTTCGGGGTTCGAAGCTTTCTTT. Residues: CASSSGFEAFF.

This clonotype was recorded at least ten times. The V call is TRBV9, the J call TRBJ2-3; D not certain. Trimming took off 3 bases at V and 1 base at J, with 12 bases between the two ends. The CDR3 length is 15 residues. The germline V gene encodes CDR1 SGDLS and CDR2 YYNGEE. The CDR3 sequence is CASSALSWGTDTQYF. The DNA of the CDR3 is TGTGCCAGCAGCGCACTAAGTTGGGGCACAGATACGCAGTATTTT.

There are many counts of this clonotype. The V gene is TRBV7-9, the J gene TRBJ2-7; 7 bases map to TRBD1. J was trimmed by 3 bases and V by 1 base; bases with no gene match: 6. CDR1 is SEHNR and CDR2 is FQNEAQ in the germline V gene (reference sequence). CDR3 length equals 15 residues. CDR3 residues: CASSLVTGTHYEQYF. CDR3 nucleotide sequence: TGTGCCAGCAGCTTAGTGACAGGGACCCACTACGAGCAGTACTTC. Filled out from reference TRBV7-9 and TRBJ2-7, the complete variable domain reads DTGVSQNPRHKITKRGQNVTFRCDPISEHNRLYWYRQTLGQGPEFLTYFQNEAQLEKSRLLSDRFSAERPKGSFSTLEIQRTEQGDSAMYLCASSLVTGTHYEQYFGPGTRLTVT.

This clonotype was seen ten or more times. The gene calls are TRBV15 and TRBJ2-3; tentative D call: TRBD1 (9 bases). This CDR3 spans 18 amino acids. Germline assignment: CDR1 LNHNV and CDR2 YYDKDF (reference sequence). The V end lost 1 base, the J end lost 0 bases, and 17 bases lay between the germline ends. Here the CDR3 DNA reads TGTGCCACCAGCAGAGCCTTAGCGGGACAGGGTAGCACAGATACGCAGTATTTT. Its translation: CATSRALAGQGSTDTQYF.

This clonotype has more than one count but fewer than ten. This CDR3 reads CASSQDGLAGSEQFF. DNA of the CDR3: TGCGCCAGCAGCCAAGATGGGCTAGCGGGCTCAGAGCAGTTCTTC. The V gene is TRBV4-1, the J gene TRBJ2-1; 8 bases map to TRBD2. The CDR3 has 15 residues. With 0 bases clipped from V and 10 bases from J, the junction kept 8 bases outside the gene matches. The germline V gene encodes CDR1 MGHRA and CDR2 YSYEKL.

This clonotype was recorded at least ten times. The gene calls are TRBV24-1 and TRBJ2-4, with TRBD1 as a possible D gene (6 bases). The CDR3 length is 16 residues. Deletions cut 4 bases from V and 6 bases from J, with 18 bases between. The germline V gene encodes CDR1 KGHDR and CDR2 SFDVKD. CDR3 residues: CATSESSPGQLNIQYF. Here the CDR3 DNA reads TGTGCCACCAGTGAATCCTCCCCGGGACAACTAAACATTCAGTACTTC.

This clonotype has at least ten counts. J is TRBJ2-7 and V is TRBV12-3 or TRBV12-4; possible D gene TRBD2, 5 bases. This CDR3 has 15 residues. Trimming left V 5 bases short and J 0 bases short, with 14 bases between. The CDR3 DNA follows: TGTGCCAGCAGTCTACCACGGGGTAGCTCCTACGAGCAGTACTTC. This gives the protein CASSLPRGSSYEQYF.

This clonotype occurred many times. Here the CDR3 DNA reads TGTGCCAGCAGCTTATCCCGTACCCAAGAGACCCAGTACTTC. Translation gives CASSLSRTQETQYF. V usage is TRBV11-2 and J usage is TRBJ2-5; D is unclear. V gave up 2 bases and J gave up 1 base, with 8 bases separating them. Looked up from germline, CDR1 is SGHAT and CDR2 is FQNNGV. The CDR3 contains 14 residues.

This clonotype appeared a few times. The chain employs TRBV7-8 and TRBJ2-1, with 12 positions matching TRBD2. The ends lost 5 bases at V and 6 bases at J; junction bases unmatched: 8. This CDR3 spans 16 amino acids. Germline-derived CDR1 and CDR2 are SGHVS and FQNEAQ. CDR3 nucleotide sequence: TGTGCCAGCAGCCGGCACGGACTAGCGGGACTCAATGAGCAGTTCTTC. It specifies CASSRHGLAGLNEQFF.

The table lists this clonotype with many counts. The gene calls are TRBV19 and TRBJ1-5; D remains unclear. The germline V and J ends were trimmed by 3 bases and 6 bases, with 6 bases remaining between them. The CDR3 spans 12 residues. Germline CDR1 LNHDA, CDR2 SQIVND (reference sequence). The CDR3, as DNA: TGTGCCAGTAGTATTCGAACTCAGCCCCAGCATTTT. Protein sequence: CASSIRTQPQHF.

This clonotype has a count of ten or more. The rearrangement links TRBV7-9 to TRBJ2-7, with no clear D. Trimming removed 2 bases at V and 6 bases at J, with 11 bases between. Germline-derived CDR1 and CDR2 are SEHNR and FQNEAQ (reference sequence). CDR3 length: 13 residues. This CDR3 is CASSLLALAEQYF. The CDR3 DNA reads TGTGCCAGCAGCTTATTGGCCCTCGCCGAGCAGTACTTC.

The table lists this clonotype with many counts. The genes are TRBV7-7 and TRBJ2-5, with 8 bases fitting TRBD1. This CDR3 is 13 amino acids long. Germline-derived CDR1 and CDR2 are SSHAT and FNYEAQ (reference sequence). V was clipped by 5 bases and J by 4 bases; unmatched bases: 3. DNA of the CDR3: TGTGCCAGCAGCCAGGACAGGGCAGAGACCCAGTACTTC. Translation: CASSQDRAETQYF.

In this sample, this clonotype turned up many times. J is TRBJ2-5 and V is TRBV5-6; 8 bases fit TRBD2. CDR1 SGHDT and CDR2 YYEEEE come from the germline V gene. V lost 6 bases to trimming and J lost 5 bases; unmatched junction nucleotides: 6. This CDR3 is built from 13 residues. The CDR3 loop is CASNSGGQETQYF. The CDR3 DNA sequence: TGTGCCAGCAACTCGGGAGGGCAGGAGACCCAGTACTTC.

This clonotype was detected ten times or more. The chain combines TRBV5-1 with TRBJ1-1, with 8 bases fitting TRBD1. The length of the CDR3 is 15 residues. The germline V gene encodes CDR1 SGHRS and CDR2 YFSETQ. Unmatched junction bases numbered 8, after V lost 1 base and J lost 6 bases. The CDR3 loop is CASSLLGQVASEAFF. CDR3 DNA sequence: TGCGCCAGCAGCTTGCTGGGACAGGTGGCTTCTGAAGCTTTCTTT.

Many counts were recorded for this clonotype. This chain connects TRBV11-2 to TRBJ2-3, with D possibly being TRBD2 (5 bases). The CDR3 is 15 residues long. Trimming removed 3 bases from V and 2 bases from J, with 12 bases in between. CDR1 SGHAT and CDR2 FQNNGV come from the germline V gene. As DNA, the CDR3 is TGTGCCAGCAGCTTCTCTCGAGGGTCCACAGATACGCAGTATTTT. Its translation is CASSFSRGSTDTQYF. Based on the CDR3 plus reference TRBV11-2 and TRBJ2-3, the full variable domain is EAGVAQSPRYKIIEKRQSVAFWCNPISGHATLYWYQQILGQGPKLLIQFQNNGVVDDSQLPKDRFSAERLKGVDSTLKIQPAKLEDSAVYLCASSFSRGSTDTQYFGPGTRLTVL.

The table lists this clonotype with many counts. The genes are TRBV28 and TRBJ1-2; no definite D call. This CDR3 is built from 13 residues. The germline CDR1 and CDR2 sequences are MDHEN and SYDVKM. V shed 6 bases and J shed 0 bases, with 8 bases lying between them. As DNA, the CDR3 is TGTGCCAGCAGAGGCGAAGCTAACTATGGCTACACCTTC. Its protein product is CASRGEANYGYTF.